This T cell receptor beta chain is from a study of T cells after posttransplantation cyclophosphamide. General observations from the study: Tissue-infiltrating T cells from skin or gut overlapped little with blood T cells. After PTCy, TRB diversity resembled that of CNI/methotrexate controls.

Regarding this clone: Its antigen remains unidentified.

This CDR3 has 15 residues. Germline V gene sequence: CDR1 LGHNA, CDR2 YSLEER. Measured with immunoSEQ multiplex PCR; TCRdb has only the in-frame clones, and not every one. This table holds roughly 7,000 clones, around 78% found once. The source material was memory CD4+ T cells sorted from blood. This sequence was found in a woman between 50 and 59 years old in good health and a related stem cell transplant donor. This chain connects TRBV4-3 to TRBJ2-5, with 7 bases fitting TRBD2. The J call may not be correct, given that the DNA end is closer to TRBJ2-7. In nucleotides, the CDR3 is TGCGCCAGCAGCCCAAGCGGGACCCAGTGGTACGAGCAGTACTTC. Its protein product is CASSPSGTQWYEQYF.